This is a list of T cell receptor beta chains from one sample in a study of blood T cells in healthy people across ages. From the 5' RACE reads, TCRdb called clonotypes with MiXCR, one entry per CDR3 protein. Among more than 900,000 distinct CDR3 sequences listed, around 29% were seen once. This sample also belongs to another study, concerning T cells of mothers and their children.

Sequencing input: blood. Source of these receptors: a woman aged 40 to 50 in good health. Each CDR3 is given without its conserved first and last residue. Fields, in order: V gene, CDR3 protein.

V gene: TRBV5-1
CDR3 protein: ASSLESGGANEKLF

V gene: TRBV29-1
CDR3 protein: SARAGTGYEQY

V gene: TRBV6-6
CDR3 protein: ASRDPGEGLRERF

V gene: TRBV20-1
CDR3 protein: SAGLGGANEKLF

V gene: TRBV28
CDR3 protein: ASRGGMRYYGYT

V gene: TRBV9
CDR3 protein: AGSPPRGGRSTDTQY

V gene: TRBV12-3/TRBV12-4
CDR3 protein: ASNRDRGPLH

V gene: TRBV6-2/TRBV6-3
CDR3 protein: ASSGGTPEDEQY

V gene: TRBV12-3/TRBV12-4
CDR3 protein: ASSSGRGAGIGGYT

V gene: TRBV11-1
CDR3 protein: ASSLGVRTYYEQY

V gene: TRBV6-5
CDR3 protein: ASSYSMGWGVDGYT

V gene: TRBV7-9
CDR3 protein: ASSLGRGTSYEQY

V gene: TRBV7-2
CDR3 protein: ASGNRQGSGNTIY

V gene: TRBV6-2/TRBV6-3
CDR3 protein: ASSRLLSGVNQPQH

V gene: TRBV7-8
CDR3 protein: ASSLRDSSPIQY

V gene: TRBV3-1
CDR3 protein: ASSQLGMRSGELF

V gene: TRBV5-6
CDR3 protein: ASSLLAGGANTGELF

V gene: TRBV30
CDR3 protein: AWSGGLNYGYT

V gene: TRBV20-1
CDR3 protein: SARDGRQGAYEQF

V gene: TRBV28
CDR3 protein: ASSLSRDLPTYEQY

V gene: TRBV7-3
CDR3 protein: ASSAGLTTDTQY

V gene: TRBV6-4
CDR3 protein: ASSDSTSGAGTDTQY

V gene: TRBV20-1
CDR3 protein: SAREGGAVATYGYT

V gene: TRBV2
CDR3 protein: ASSRGYKEQY

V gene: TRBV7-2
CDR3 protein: AISRALAGETQY

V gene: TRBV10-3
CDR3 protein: AISARGHGHT

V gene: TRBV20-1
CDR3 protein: SALRTGHTDTQY

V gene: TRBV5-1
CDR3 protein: ASSLAPKDEQF

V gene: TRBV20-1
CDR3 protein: SARSYPNYGYT

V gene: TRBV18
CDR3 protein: ASSPLAVVQESFSGNTIY

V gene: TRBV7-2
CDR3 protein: ASSLVLEAGDPYNEQF

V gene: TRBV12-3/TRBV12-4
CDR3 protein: ASSFLVEQF

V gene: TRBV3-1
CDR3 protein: ASSQVDGYT

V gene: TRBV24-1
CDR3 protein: ATSDFRSQVHSYNEQF

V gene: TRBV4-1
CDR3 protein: ASSQDPGQSSYNEQF

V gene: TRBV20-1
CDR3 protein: STSGGENEKLF

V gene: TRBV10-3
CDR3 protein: AISDRQGFTEAF

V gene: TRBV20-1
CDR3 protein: SARGEVDQPQH

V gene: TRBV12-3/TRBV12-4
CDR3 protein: ASSHPNSGANVLT

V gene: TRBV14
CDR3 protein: ASSQSLASYSYEQY

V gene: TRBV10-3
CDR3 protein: AVGDTQY